The sample holds many counts of the clone carrying this T cell receptor (beta chain). Its matching antigen is unknown. Germline V lookup: CDR1 DFQATT, CDR2 SNEGSKA (reference sequence). V was clipped by 6 bases and J by 4 bases, with 10 bases between them. The CDR3 is 12 residues long. These data originate in a study of Graves' ophthalmopathy and Graves' hyperthyroidism. Study results and caveats: Researchers report that a 13-signature model separated ophthalmopathy from stable hyperthyroidism, posting 87.88% sensitivity and roughly 81% specificity.

Amplified material comprised TCR beta CDR3 regions derived from RNA transcripts. The library came from an HTBI-primed first-round RT-PCR and a second-round multiplex PCR. MiXCR, applied by TCRdb to the multiplex PCR reads, yields one record per CDR3 protein. The top ten clones hold approximately 10% of a sample with over a million distinct CDR3 sequences, approximately 35% of them seen once. The specimen sequenced was peripheral blood or thyroid tissue (not recorded which). The clonotype was recovered from an adult man with Graves' hyperthyroidism. The chain carries TRBV20-1 and TRBJ1-3; D uncertain. CDR3 sequence reads: CSAPLLGNTIYF. The CDR3 nucleotides read TGCAGTGCCCCCCTGCTGGGAAACACCATATATTTT.